Presented here are 9 T cell receptor beta chains from one specimen sequenced in a study of blood T cell repertoires in COVID-19. Clones were read by immunoSEQ multiplex PCR, and TCRdb kept only the in-frame ones, dropping some. The sample consists of around 110,000 clones, roughly nine tenths of them appearing once. Material for sequencing was peripheral blood. Receptors originate from a human donor with active COVID-19. The donor label of this sample is uncertain.

This chain uses TRBV7-2 with TRBJ1-3; 9 bases fit TRBD1. The CDR3 totals 17 residues. Trimming at V came to 5 bases and at J to 2 bases, leaving 10 bases not matched to a gene. Germline CDR1 and CDR2: SGHTA and FQGNSA. The chain's CDR3 is CASSLIRTGVAGNTIYF. The CDR3 DNA is TGTGCCAGCAGCCTGATACGGACAGGGGTGGCTGGAAACACCATATATTTT. The entire variable domain, with the rest obtained from reference TRBV7-2 and TRBJ1-3, is as follows: GAGVSQSPSNKVTEKGKDVELRCDPISGHTALYWYRQSLGQGLEFLIYFQGNSAPDKSGLPSDRFSAERTGGSVSTLTIQRTQQEDSAVYLCASSLIRTGVAGNTIYFGEGSWLTVV.

This chain connects TRBV2 to TRBJ2-5, with 8 bases aligning to TRBD1. CDR3 length: 18 residues. Germline trimming cut 8 bases from V and 5 bases from J; bases unmatched to any gene: 22. In germline, CDR1 is SNHLY, CDR2 FYNNEI. CDR3 in amino acids: CASDVQNKAGGFEETQYF. CDR3 nucleotides: TGTGCCAGCGACGTGCAGAACAAGGCAGGGGGCTTCGAGGAGACCCAGTACTTC.

The chain recombines TRBV7-7 with TRBJ2-1; 12 nucleotides line up with TRBD2. Trimming took 3 bases from V and 8 from J; bases not matched to a gene: 2. The CDR3 runs to 14 residues. Per the germline V gene, CDR1 is SSHAT and CDR2 is FNYEAQ (reference sequence). Here the CDR3 reads CASSLGLAGHEQFF. In DNA, the CDR3 is TGTGCCAGCAGCTTGGGACTAGCGGGCCATGAGCAGTTCTTC. Looking up the rest from reference TRBV7-7 and TRBJ2-1 gives the full variable domain: GAGVSQSPRYKVTKRGQDVTLRCDPISSHATLYWYQQALGQGPEFLTYFNYEAQPDKSGLPSDRFSAERPEGSISTLTIQRTEQRDSAMYRCASSLGLAGHEQFFGPGTRLTVL.

The chain is built from TRBV7-9 and TRBJ1-1; the match to TRBD1 covers 9 bases. Germline V lookup: CDR1 SEHNR, CDR2 FQNEAQ (reference sequence). J gave up 0 bases and V 3 bases, and 8 bases lay outside the gene matches. The CDR3 has 17 amino acids. For the CDR3, the DNA is TGTGCCAGCAGCTTTAGCAGGGACAGGGACGTGAACACTGAAGCTTTCTTT. Translated, it gives CASSFSRDRDVNTEAFF.

J is TRBJ1-3 and V is TRBV27, with 7 bases lining up with TRBD1. The CDR3 is 16 residues long. Trimming took 0 bases from V and 4 from J; bases not matched to a gene: 6. Germline values: CDR1 MNHEY, CDR2 SMNVEV (reference sequence). The CDR3 DNA reads TGTGCCAGCAGTTTATCCCTACAGGGGTTAGGAAACACCATATATTTT. Translation: CASSLSLQGLGNTIYF.

This chain connects TRBV9 to TRBJ2-1; D is possibly TRBD1 (6 bases). Trimming left V 5 bases short and J 7 bases short, with 13 bases between. This CDR3 spans 13 amino acids. Looked up from germline, CDR1 is SGDLS and CDR2 is YYNGEE. CDR3 nucleotides: TGTGCCAGCAGGGGACAAGAAATAAATGAGCAGTTCTTC. It is translated as CASRGQEINEQFF.

The chain uses TRBV12-3 or TRBV12-4 and TRBJ1-1, with D perhaps TRBD1 (5 bases). The CDR3 extends over 11 amino acids. Trimming shortened V by 9 bases and J by 11 bases, and 16 bases separated the two germline ends. In nucleotides, the CDR3 is TGTGCCAGTACCCGCGGGGGTCGGGCTTTCTTT. Translation: CASTRGGRAFF.

The gene calls are TRBV4-2 and TRBJ1-5, with TRBD1 identical over 7 bases. CDR1 and CDR2 (germline): LGHNA, YNFKEQ. V lost 0 bases to trimming and J lost 3 bases; unmatched junction nucleotides: 8. There are 17 residues in the CDR3. The CDR3 protein is CASSQDLSGQINQPQHF. The CDR3 DNA reads as TGTGCCAGCAGCCAAGATTTATCGGGACAGATCAATCAGCCCCAGCATTTT.

This clone was observed a single time. This sequence joins TRBV5-1 and TRBJ1-1; D is possibly TRBD1 (5 bases). Between the trimmed V and J ends, which lost 3 bases and 0 bases, there was a span of 15 bases. This CDR3 has 16 amino acids. Per germline, CDR1 SGHRS and CDR2 YFSETQ. The DNA for the CDR3 is TGCGCCAGCAGCTCGGACACGTCCCGCATGAACACTGAAGCTTTCTTT. Translating gives CASSSDTSRMNTEAFF.